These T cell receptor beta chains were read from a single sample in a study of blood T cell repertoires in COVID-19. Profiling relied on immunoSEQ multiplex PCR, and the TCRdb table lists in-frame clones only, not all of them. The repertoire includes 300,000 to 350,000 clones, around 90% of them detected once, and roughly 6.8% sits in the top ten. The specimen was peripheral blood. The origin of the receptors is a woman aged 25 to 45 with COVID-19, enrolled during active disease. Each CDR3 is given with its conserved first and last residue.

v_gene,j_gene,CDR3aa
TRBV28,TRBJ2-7,CASRSDRAPEQYF
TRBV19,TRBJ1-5,CASSMHPVQRSPQHF
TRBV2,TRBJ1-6,CARAHDPAGNSPLHF
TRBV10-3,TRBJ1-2,CAIQRQGLYGYTF
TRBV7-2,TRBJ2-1,CASSLVPTGLYNEQFF
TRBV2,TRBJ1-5,CASSEAISTGQPQHF
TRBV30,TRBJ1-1,CAWSVRTGRLNTEAFF
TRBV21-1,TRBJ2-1,CASRAGPDGEQFF
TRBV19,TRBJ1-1,CASSIGAENTEAFF
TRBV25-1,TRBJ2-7,CASSRGGGGRYEQYF
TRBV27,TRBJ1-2,CASSTGTGQNVYGYTF
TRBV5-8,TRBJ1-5,CASRQTGRNQPQHF
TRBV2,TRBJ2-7,CASTSDRRSYEQYF
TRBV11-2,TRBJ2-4,CASSPGGSLIAKNIQYF
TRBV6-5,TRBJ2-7,CASSYDWKGEQYF
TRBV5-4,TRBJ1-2,CASSFSGGRHGYTF
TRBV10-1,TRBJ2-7,CASSEYSWEQYF
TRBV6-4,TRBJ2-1,CASRNLAGGAEQFF
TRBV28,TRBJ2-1,CASRRDRGSYNEQFF
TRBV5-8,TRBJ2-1,CANRGLGNEQFF
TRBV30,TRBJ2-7,CAWGPLAGAAEQYF
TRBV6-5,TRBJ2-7,CASSYSRVGYYEQYF
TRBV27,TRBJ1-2,CASSPRPQERMYGYTF
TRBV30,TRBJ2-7,CAWGRDRGYYEQYF
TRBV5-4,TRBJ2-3,CASSIAAADTQYF
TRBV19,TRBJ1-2,CASSPTTGGGGYTF
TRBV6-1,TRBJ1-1,CASSDRGYTEAFF
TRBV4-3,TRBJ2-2,CASRRGNTGELFF
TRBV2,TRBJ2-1,CASASGRAKEQFF
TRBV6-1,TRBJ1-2,CASSELLRRGYTF
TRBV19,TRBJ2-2,CASSLARVNTGELFF
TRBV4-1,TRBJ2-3,CASSHSGSLTDTQYF
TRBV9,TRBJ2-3,CASSVVGGSTDTQYF
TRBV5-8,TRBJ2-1,CASIAGPSSYNEQFF
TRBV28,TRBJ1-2,CASSLTGKGGYTF
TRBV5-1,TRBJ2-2,CASSEGLAGNTGELFF
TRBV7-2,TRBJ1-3,CASRVLQGPGNTIYF
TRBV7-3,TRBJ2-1,CASSLSGRANEQFF
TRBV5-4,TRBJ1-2,CASTPQGAYYGYTF
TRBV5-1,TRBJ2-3,CASSLGLAGATDTQYF
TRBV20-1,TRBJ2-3,CSASRCLLAGGMVGIGITQYF
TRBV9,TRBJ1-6,CASSVDGGGLNSPLHF
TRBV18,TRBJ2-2,CASSPRQGAVGELFF
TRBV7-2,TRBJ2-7,CASSLTPTGSSYEQYF
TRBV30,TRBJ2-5,CAWTHPSVPIETQYF
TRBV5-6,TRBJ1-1,CASSPRRRGNTEAFF
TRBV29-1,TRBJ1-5,CSGGGVDQPQHF
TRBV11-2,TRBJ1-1,CASSLDGPDTEAFF
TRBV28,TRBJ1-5,CASSSRDQPQHF
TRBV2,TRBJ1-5,CASSAGAVRQPQHF
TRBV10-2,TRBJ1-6,CASLAPGQGDSPLHF
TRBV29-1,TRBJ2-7,CSVAGLASSYEQYF
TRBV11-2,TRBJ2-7,CASSQATGYEQYF
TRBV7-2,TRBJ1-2,CASSSPGPERGYTF